The sequence of this T cell receptor (beta chain) was determined in a study of blood T cell repertoires in COVID-19. Source study methods: Reference gene primer amplification in the assay estimated nucleated cell counts. Data came from immunoSEQ multiplex PCR; TCRdb stores just in-frame clones and leaves some out. V, J and clone size derive from that table, while D and trimming were established from the DNA sequence. The sample shows approximately 100,000 clones, 86% of them seen only once. Sequencing input: peripheral blood. The sequence was obtained from a human donor in a cohort sampled during active COVID-19.

Here the CDR3 DNA reads TGTGCCAGCAGCTCTAGGCGTACGCAGTATTTT. Translated: CASSSRRTQYF. The V call is TRBV5-6, the J call TRBJ2-3; D uncertain. Germline V lookup: CDR1 SGHDT, CDR2 YYEEEE. The V end lost 3 bases, the J end lost 8 bases, and 7 bases lay between the germline ends. The CDR3 is 11 residues long.